These 17 T cell receptor beta chains share one sample of origin, sequenced in a study of cytomegalovirus exposure and HLA in healthy donors. Vbeta (60) and Jbeta (13) primers were used in the PCR. Data came from immunoSEQ multiplex PCR; TCRdb stores just in-frame clones and leaves some out. The sample shows some 150,000 clones, 70% to 90% of them seen only once. The material sequenced was PBMCs. The receptor source for this set is a man aged 40-49 years in good health and CMV-seronegative.

In its sample, this clone was seen once. The rearrangement links TRBV28 to TRBJ1-1; D gene ambiguous. Germline V gives CDR1 MDHEN, CDR2 SYDVKM. The CDR3 spans 14 residues. Trimming pared 2 bases from V and 4 bases from J, leaving 11 bases between. CDR3 DNA sequence: TGTGCCAGCAGTTTACGGGTTGCAAGCACTGAAGCTTTCTTT. It translates to CASSLRVASTEAFF. Variable domain in full (rest from reference TRBV28 and TRBJ1-1): DVKVTQSSRYLVKRTGEKVFLECVQDMDHENMFWYRQDPGLGLRLIYFSYDVKMKEKGDIPEGYSVSREKKERFSLILESASTNQTSMYLCASSLRVASTEAFFGQGTRLTVV.

This chain uses TRBV7-9 with TRBJ1-1, with no clear D. Trimming left V 5 bases short and J 1 base short, with 14 bases between. This CDR3 spans 15 amino acids. Germline V gives CDR1 SEHNR, CDR2 FQNEAQ (reference sequence). For the CDR3, the DNA is TGTGCCAGCAGCCGAGGAGGTGGTGGGAACACTGAAGCTTTCTTT. This sequence encodes CASSRGGGGNTEAFF.

V and J are TRBV11-1 and TRBJ2-5; 7 nucleotides agree with TRBD2. The end of the DNA aligns better with TRBJ2-7, so the J call may be wrong. CDR3 length equals 14 residues. CDR1 is SGHAT and CDR2 is FQDESV in the germline V gene (reference sequence). In DNA form, the CDR3 reads TGTGCCAGCAGCTATAGCGGGCCTACCTACGAGCAGTACTTC. Its translation: CASSYSGPTYEQYF.

The chain recombines TRBV7-2 with TRBJ1-1; 10 positions match TRBD1. The junction had 9 bases not matched to a gene; V was cut back by 8 bases and J by 3 bases. This CDR3 spans 15 amino acids. Germline V gene data show CDR1 as SGHTA and CDR2 as FQGNSA. The CDR3 protein is CASGPRDRGYTEAFF. For the CDR3, the DNA is TGTGCCAGCGGCCCCCGGGACAGGGGCTACACTGAAGCTTTCTTT.

V usage is TRBV28 and J usage is TRBJ2-4; 8 bases are a match to TRBD2. Germline V gives CDR1 MDHEN, CDR2 SYDVKM. V lost 1 base to trimming and J lost 6 bases; unmatched junction nucleotides: 11. CDR3 length: 17 amino acids. For the CDR3, the DNA is TGTGCCAGCAGTTTATCTAGCGGGTCCAATGAGGGAAACATTCAGTACTTC. Protein: CASSLSSGSNEGNIQYF.

The chain has TRBV2 and TRBJ2-5, with 7 bases aligning to TRBD1. Looked up from germline, CDR1 is SNHLY and CDR2 is FYNNEI. V was clipped by 3 bases and J by 5 bases; unmatched bases: 9. The CDR3 sequence is 15 residues long. CDR3: CASSDGQVLVETQYF. The CDR3 DNA follows: TGTGCCAGCAGTGATGGACAGGTCCTTGTGGAGACCCAGTACTTC. Full variable domain (rest looked up from reference TRBV2 and TRBJ2-5): EPEVTQTPSHQVTQMGQEVILRCVPISNHLYFYWYRQILGQKVEFLVSFYNNEISEKSEIFDDQFSVERPDGSNFTLKIRSTKLEDSAMYFCASSDGQVLVETQYFGPGTRLLVL.

The genes are TRBV28 and TRBJ2-7, with 7 bases identical to TRBD1. Germline V gene lookup returns CDR1 MDHEN and CDR2 SYDVKM. This CDR3 spans 15 amino acids. V was pared by 7 bases and J by 0 bases, with 9 bases of the junction left unmatched. Written as DNA, the CDR3 is TGTGCCAGCAACCCGGGACAGAGAAGCTCCTACGAGCAGTACTTC. Its translation: CASNPGQRSSYEQYF.

The gene calls are TRBV9 and TRBJ2-1, with D perhaps matching TRBD2 (6 bases). Germline CDR1 reads SGDLS; CDR2 reads YYNGEE. The CDR3 extends over 17 amino acids. V was clipped by 7 bases and J by 4 bases, with 24 bases between them. The CDR3 region is CASAPTERRGLYNEQFF. For the CDR3, the DNA is TGTGCCAGCGCCCCCACAGAAAGGAGGGGTTTGTACAATGAGCAGTTCTTC.

The chain combines TRBV21-1 with TRBJ1-2; TRBD1 is taken as the D call from the table, unchecked against the DNA. TRBV21-1 constitutes a pseudogene. This CDR3 is built from 14 residues. In DNA form, the CDR3 reads TGTGCCAGCAGCCCAGCCAGGGGGTTCTATGGCTACACCTTC. Translating gives CASSPARGFYGYTF.

This sequence joins TRBV5-1 and TRBJ1-6, with a weak D call TRBD1 (5 bases). The germline V gene has CDR1 SGHRS and CDR2 YFSETQ. The CDR3 has 15 amino acids. The V end lost 0 bases, the J end lost 5 bases, and 9 bases lay between the germline ends. CDR3 region: CASSLGQSNNSPLHF. The CDR3 DNA follows: TGCGCCAGCAGCTTGGGACAGTCGAATAATTCACCCCTCCACTTT.

The rearrangement joins TRBV10-2 to TRBJ2-5, with TRBD2 as a possible D gene (7 bases). The germline V and J ends were trimmed by 8 bases and 5 bases, with 18 bases remaining between them. Germline CDR1 WSHSY, CDR2 SAAADI. The CDR3 has 14 amino acids. CDR3 nucleotides: TGCGCCAGCTCCGTCGGGGGGCGAAAGGAGACCCAGTACTTC. Translating it yields CASSVGGRKETQYF.

The chain recombines TRBV18 with TRBJ2-7; 11 nucleotides agree with TRBD2. Germline loops: CDR1 KGHSH, CDR2 LQKENI. The CDR3 totals 16 residues. V shed 6 bases and J 0 bases; nucleotides not matched to a gene: 7. CDR3 in amino acids: CASSQGTSGSSYEQYF. The CDR3 DNA reads TGTGCCAGCTCCCAAGGGACTAGCGGCTCCTCCTACGAGCAGTACTTC.

In nucleotides, the CDR3 is TGTGCCAGCAGCTTAGCGCTGGACTCCACCTACGAGCAGTACTTC. Translated: CASSLALDSTYEQYF. This chain uses TRBV7-6 with TRBJ2-7; D possibly corresponds to TRBD2 (5 bases). CDR1 is SGHVS and CDR2 is FNYEAQ in the germline V gene. This CDR3 has 15 residues. V was pared by 0 bases and J by 2 bases, with 11 bases between.

This sequence joins TRBV11-2 and TRBJ1-2, with a possible D match to TRBD1 (5 bases). Between the trimmed V and J ends, which lost 0 bases and 2 bases, there was a span of 7 bases. From germline, CDR1 is SGHAT and CDR2 FQNNGV. CDR3 size: 14 residues. The CDR3, as DNA: TGTGCCAGCAGCTTAGAAACAGGAAACTATGGCTACACCTTC. Protein: CASSLETGNYGYTF.

The chain links TRBV7-2 to TRBJ2-2, with 7 bases matching TRBD2. The CDR3 spans 15 residues. Germline CDR1 and CDR2: SGHTA and FQGNSA. V lost 6 bases and J lost 5; bases outside the gene matches: 9. The CDR3 sequence: CASRERGGGTGELFF. DNA for the CDR3: TGTGCCAGCAGGGAGCGGGGTGGAGGTACCGGGGAGCTGTTTTTT.

The J gene is TRBJ2-2, the V gene TRBV7-6, with 7 bases matching TRBD1. The CDR3 is 14 amino acids. Losses at the gene ends were 5 bases for V and 4 bases for J; bases not matched to a gene: 4. CDR1 is SGHVS and CDR2 is FNYEAQ in the germline V gene. The CDR3 region is CASSQGQLTGELFF. As DNA, the CDR3 is TGTGCCAGCAGCCAGGGACAGCTCACCGGGGAGCTGTTTTTT.

This chain uses TRBV27 with TRBJ1-1; 11 nucleotides agree with TRBD1. V was pared by 6 bases and J by 1 base, with 4 bases of the junction left unmatched. The CDR3 spans 15 residues. Germline V lookup: CDR1 MNHEY, CDR2 SMNVEV (reference sequence). The CDR3, as DNA: TGTGCCAGCAGGGACAGGGGGCATCGGAACACTGAAGCTTTCTTT. The encoded protein is CASRDRGHRNTEAFF.